This T cell receptor (beta chain) appears in the sequencing data of a study of cytomegalovirus exposure and HLA in healthy donors. Study-level points and caveats: The study flagged around 160 TCR beta chains as cytomegalovirus-associated.

Every donor was a healthy person donating bone marrow. J was trimmed by 4 bases and V by 4 bases; bases with no gene match: 3. CDR3 length: 15 residues. CDR1 is MNHEY, CDR2 SMNVEV, per germline (reference sequence). As to this clone: Antigen: not known.

It was with 60 Vbeta and 13 Jbeta primers that the PCR ran. Measured with immunoSEQ multiplex PCR; TCRdb has only the in-frame clones, and not every one. This sample has approximately 68,000 clones, with around 80% found just once. The genes are TRBV27 and TRBJ2-1, with 11 bases aligning to TRBD2. This clonotype was obtained from a woman in her 30s in good health and CMV-seropositive. The sequenced material came from PBMCs. The CDR3 loop reads CASSYTSGGYNEQFF. CDR3 in DNA: TGTGCCAGCAGTTACACTAGCGGGGGTTACAATGAGCAGTTCTTC.